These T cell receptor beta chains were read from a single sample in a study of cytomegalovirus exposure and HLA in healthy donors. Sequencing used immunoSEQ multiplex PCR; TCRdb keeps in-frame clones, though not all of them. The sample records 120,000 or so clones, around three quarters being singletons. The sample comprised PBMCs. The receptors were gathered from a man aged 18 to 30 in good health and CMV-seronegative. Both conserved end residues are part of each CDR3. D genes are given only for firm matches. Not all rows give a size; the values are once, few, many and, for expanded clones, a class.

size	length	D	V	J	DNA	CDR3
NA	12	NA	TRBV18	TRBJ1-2	TGTGCCAGCTCAATCGCCCAGTCTGGCTACACCTTC	CASSIAQSGYTF
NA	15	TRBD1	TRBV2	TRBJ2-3	TGTGCCAGCAGCGCCGACAGGGGAGGCGCAGATACGCAGTATTTT	CASSADRGGADTQYF
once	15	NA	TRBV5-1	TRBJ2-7	TGCGCCAGCAGCTTGTCAGGGGGGCGAGCCTACGAGCAGTACTTC	CASSLSGGRAYEQYF
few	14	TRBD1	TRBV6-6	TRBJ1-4	TGTGCCAGCAGTTCGGGACAGGGTGGTGAAAAACTGTTTTTT	CASSSGQGGEKLFF
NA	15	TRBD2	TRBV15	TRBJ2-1	TGTGCCACCAGCAGTGCATCGGGGGGGGTCAATGAGCAGTTCTTC	CATSSASGGVNEQFF
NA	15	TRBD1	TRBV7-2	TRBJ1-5	TGTGCCAGCAGCTCAACGACAGGGCAGAATCAGCCCCAGCATTTT	CASSSTTGQNQPQHF
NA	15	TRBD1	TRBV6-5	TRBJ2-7	TGTGCCAGCAGCCTCGGACAGGGGATAAGCTACGAGCAGTACTTC	CASSLGQGISYEQYF
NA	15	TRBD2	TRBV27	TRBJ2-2	TGTGCCAGCGGTCCCAAGCGGGAGCTTTCCGGGGAGCTGTTTTTT	CASGPKRELSGELFF
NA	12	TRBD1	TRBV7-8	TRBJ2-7	TGTGCCAGCAGCCACCGGGGACAGGGGTGGAGGTTC	CASSHRGQGWRF
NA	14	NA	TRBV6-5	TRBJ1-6	TGTGCCAGCAGCCTAACGGGTTTGAACTCACCCCTCCACTTT	CASSLTGLNSPLHF
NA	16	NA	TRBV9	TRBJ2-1	TGTGCCAGCAGCGTAGCTAAGTCAGGGTTGGACAATGAGCAGTTCTTC	CASSVAKSGLDNEQFF
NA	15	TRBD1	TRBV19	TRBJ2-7	TGTGCCAGTAGTATCCACAGGGGGGTCTCCTACGAGCAGTACTTC	CASSIHRGVSYEQYF
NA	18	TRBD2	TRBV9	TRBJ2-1	TGTGCCAGCAGCGTAGGCGGGACTAGCGGGAGGGCCTACAATGAGCAGTTCTTC	CASSVGGTSGRAYNEQFF
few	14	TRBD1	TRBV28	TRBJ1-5	TGTGCCAGCAGTTCGGGACAGGGTTTTCAGCCCCAGCATTTT	CASSSGQGFQPQHF
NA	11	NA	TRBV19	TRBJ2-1	TGTGCCAGTAGTTCACTCAATGAGCAGTTCTTC	CASSSLNEQFF
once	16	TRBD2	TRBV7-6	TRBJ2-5	TGTGCCAGCAGTACCGTAGCGGGAGGCTATTGGGAGACCCAGTACTTC	CASSTVAGGYWETQYF
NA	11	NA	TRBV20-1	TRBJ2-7	TGCAGTGCTAGTAATGTTCAGGAGCAGTACTTC	CSASNVQEQYF
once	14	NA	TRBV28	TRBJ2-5	TGTGCCAGCAGTCCAGGACAGAGCCAAGAGACCCAGTACTTC	CASSPGQSQETQYF
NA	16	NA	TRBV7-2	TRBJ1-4	TGTGCCAGCAGCCTCCTCACCCGGGGACTGGATGAAAAACTGTTTTTT	CASSLLTRGLDEKLFF
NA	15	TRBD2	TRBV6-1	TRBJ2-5	TGTGCCAGCAGGGACGAGGGACTAGCGGGAGAGACCCAGTACTTC	CASRDEGLAGETQYF
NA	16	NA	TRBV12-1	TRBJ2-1	TGTGCCAGCAGCTTTGGAGGGCGGGAGGATTACAATGAGCAGTTCTTC	CASSFGGREDYNEQFF
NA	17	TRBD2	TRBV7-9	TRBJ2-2	TGTGCCAGCAGCTTCCCAGCCGGGACTACCTTCACCGGGGAGCTGTTTTTT	CASSFPAGTTFTGELFF
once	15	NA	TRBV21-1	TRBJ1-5	TGTGCCAGCAGCCCCCACAGGGTTAGCAATCAGCCCCAGCATTTT	CASSPHRVSNQPQHF
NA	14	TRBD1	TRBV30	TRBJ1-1	TGTGCCTGGAGGGGACAGGCTCCAGCCGGCGAAGCTTTCTTT	CAWRGQAPAGEAFF
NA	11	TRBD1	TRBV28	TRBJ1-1	TGTGCCAGCAGCAACAGGGGCGAAGCTTTCTTT	CASSNRGEAFF
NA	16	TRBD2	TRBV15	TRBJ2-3	TGTGCCACCAGCAGAGGGGCGGGAGGGTTCCCAGATACGCAGTATTTT	CATSRGAGGFPDTQYF
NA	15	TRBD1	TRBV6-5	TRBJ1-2	TGTGCCAGCAGTAAATGGACAGGACTAAACTATGGCTACACCTTC	CASSKWTGLNYGYTF
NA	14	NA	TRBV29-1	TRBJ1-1	TGCAGCGTTGGGGGACTGGGGGTTAACACTGAAGCTTTCTTT	CSVGGLGVNTEAFF
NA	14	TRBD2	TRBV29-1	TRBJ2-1	TGCAGCACCATCCTAGCGGCCTCCTACAATGAGCAGTTCTTC	CSTILAASYNEQFF
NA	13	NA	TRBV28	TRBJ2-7	TGTGCCAGCAAGACAGGAAACTCCTACGAGCAGTACTTC	CASKTGNSYEQYF
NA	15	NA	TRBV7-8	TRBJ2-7	TGTGCCAGCAGCCCAGGGGGGCAGAGGACCTACGAGCAGTACTTC	CASSPGGQRTYEQYF
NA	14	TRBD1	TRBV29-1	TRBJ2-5	TGCAGCGTTCAGGTGACAGGGGTTGGGGAGACCCAGTACTTC	CSVQVTGVGETQYF
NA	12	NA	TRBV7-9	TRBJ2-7	TGTGCCAGCTCAGGGGCGTACTACGAGCAGTACTTC	CASSGAYYEQYF